This TCR beta chain was documented in a study of breast tumors, draining lymph nodes, adjacent tissues. Study-wide results and caveats: Most tumor T cells seemingly derive from lymph node, then expand in tumor. Tumor and nontumor repertoires were significantly more similar in luminal-like than in basal-like breast cancer.

The lymph nodes were axillary draining lymph nodes from breast cancer patients. This clonotype occurred many times. The antigen is unknown. MiXCR, run by TCRdb on the multiplex PCR reads, gives a single entry per CDR3 protein. The sample contains 100,000 to 150,000 distinct CDR3 sequences, 20% to 25% of which appear only once. After removal of 4 bases from V and 5 bases from J, the junction contained 4 bases not matched to a gene. CDR3 size: 14 residues. Looked up from germline, CDR1 is SGHKS and CDR2 is YYEKEE (reference sequence). The V gene is TRBV5-5, the J gene TRBJ2-2; 8 bases are a match to TRBD1. The sequence derives from a female donor with breast cancer. Some clones in this sample may be carry-over from other donors' samples. The source material was axillary lymph node tissue. CDR3 in DNA: TGTGCCAGCAGCCGGACAGGGAATACCGGGGAGCTGTTTTTT. Translated, it gives CASSRTGNTGELFF. The whole variable domain, filled in from reference TRBV5-5 and TRBJ2-2, reads DAGVTQSPTHLIKTRGQQVTLRCSPISGHKSVSWYQQVLGQGPQFIFQYYEKEERGRGNFPDRFSARQFPNYSSELNVNALLLGDSALYLCASSRTGNTGELFFGEGSRLTVL.